The 27 T cell receptor beta chains reported below all come from one sample, sequenced in a study of CD8 T cells in Susac syndrome (dated by TCRdb to between 2019 and 2020). Libraries were constructed by the immunoSEQ multiplex PCR assay. RNA was extracted using the RNeasy kit, and about 0.45 to 1 ug of the RNA was reverse transcribed with random hexamers. The public reads were quality trimmed at Q25 with fastp and then assembled into clones with MiXCR by TCRdb, keeping productive beta chains. Each CDR3 protein appears once, grouped with its most common genes and DNA. The sample profile shows about 130,000 distinct CDR3 sequences; over 90% of them were found once. The ten largest clonotypes hold under 0.2% of the sample. The sample taken for sequencing was CD8+ T cells from PBMCs. The receptors stem from a human donor with Susac syndrome.

The chain combines TRBV7-9 with TRBJ2-7; 9 nucleotides align to TRBD1. The CDR3 has 17 residues. V lost 5 bases and J lost 0; bases outside the gene matches: 11. The germline V gene has CDR1 SEHNR and CDR2 FQNEAQ (reference sequence). The CDR3 DNA sequence: TGTGCCAGCAGCCACCCATCCGGGACAGGGAGCTCCTACGAGCAGTACTTC. It codes for CASSHPSGTGSSYEQYF.

The rearrangement joins TRBV24-1 to TRBJ2-1; weak D call: TRBD1 (6 bases). This CDR3 is 15 amino acids long. Germline V gene data show CDR1 as KGHDR and CDR2 as SFDVKD. The ends were cut back, 1 base at V and 9 bases at J, with 15 bases in the middle. The CDR3 nucleotides are TGTGCCACCAGTGATTTAACCTCAGTAGGGGGTGAGCAGTTCTTC. Translated, it gives CATSDLTSVGGEQFF.

V and J are TRBV6-4 and TRBJ1-5; D remains ambiguous. The ends were cut back, 0 bases at V and 4 bases at J, with 4 bases in the middle. CDR3 length equals 13 residues. CDR1 and CDR2 (germline): MRHNA, SNTAGT. CDR3 in amino acids: CASSDSGNQPQHF. The DNA of the CDR3 is TGTGCCAGCAGTGACTCGGGGAATCAGCCCCAGCATTTT.

The rearrangement links TRBV7-8 to TRBJ2-1, with a possible D match to TRBD2 (5 bases). CDR3 length: 15 amino acids. Deletions cut 2 bases from V and 1 base from J, with 9 bases between. Germline lookup yields CDR1 SGHVS and CDR2 FQNEAQ. DNA of the CDR3: TGTGCCAGCAGCTTAAGAGCGGTGTCCTACAATGAGCAGTTCTTC. It specifies CASSLRAVSYNEQFF.

In nucleotides, the CDR3 is TGCGCCAGCAGCCCCCCGGGGACACATCCTGAAGCTTTCTTT. This sequence encodes CASSPPGTHPEAFF. This sequence joins TRBV4-1 and TRBJ1-1, with D possibly TRBD1 on 6 matching bases. Germline V gene lookup returns CDR1 MGHRA and CDR2 YSYEKL. The CDR3 covers 14 residues. Trimming took 4 bases from V and 6 from J, leaving 15 bases between them.

This chain links TRBV27 with TRBJ2-1, with TRBD2 matching over 10 bases. The V gene end was trimmed by 8 bases and the J gene end by 10 bases; junction bases not matched to a gene: 8. Germline V CDR1 and CDR2: MNHEY, SMNVEV (reference sequence). The CDR3 covers 13 residues. CDR3 DNA: TGTGCCAGCGGGCGGACTAGCGGTGACGAGCAGTTCTTC. Protein product: CASGRTSGDEQFF.

The rearrangement uses TRBV30 and TRBJ1-1; D gene ambiguous. Per germline, CDR1 GTSNPN and CDR2 SVGIG (reference sequence). The ends were cut back, 3 bases at V and 4 bases at J, with 6 bases in the middle. The CDR3 totals 11 residues. CDR3 sequence (DNA): TGTGCCTGGAGGAGAGGCACTGAAGCTTTCTTT. Encoded protein: CAWRRGTEAFF.

V is TRBV27 and J is TRBJ2-7, with 11 bases identical to TRBD2. The CDR3 contains 15 residues. Trimming took 3 bases from V and 7 from J; bases not matched to a gene: 8. CDR1 and CDR2 (germline): MNHEY, SMNVEV (reference sequence). Here the CDR3 reads CASSLLAGGSREQYF. Here the CDR3 DNA reads TGTGCCAGCAGTTTGCTAGCGGGAGGATCGAGGGAGCAGTACTTC.

This clonotype was observed a single time. The gene calls are TRBV7-6 and TRBJ2-1, with 7 bases lining up with TRBD2. The germline V gene has CDR1 SGHVS and CDR2 FNYEAQ. There are 14 residues in the CDR3. J was trimmed by 6 bases and V by 4 bases; bases with no gene match: 6. The CDR3 protein is CASSSPTSRNEQFF. The CDR3 DNA sequence: TGTGCCAGCAGCTCCCCGACTAGCCGCAATGAGCAGTTCTTC. Complete variable domain (other parts from reference TRBV7-6 and TRBJ2-1): GAGVSQSPRYKVTKRGQDVALRCDPISGHVSLYWYRQALGQGPEFLTYFNYEAQQDKSGLPNDRFSAERPEGSISTLTIQRTEQRDSAMYRCASSSPTSRNEQFFGPGTRLTVL.

V usage is TRBV28 and J usage is TRBJ2-1; TRBD2 might be the D (5 bases). The CDR3 is made up of 16 amino acids. Between the trimmed V and J ends, which lost 6 bases and 5 bases, there was a span of 20 bases. CDR1 and CDR2 from the germline V gene are MDHEN and SYDVKM. The CDR3 DNA sequence: TGTGCCAGCAGCCCCCTCCGTCGGGCGGAGGACAATGAGCAGTTCTTC. Translation gives CASSPLRRAEDNEQFF.

The chain carries TRBV11-2 and TRBJ2-3, with D possibly matching TRBD1 (6 bases). V was trimmed by 4 bases and J by 3 bases, leaving 8 bases between them. Germline-derived CDR1 and CDR2 are SGHAT and FQNNGV. The CDR3 has 13 residues. CDR3 sequence (DNA): TGTGCCAGCAGCTCAGGGGCGACAGATACGCAGTATTTT. Protein: CASSSGATDTQYF.

V is TRBV7-3 and J is TRBJ2-3; 10 positions match TRBD2. The CDR3 consists of 15 residues. Germline V gives CDR1 SGHTA, CDR2 FQGTGA. Trimming took 4 bases from V and 4 from J; bases not matched to a gene: 5. CDR3: CASSWTSGLPDTQYF. In DNA, the CDR3 is TGTGCCAGCAGCTGGACTAGCGGCCTCCCAGATACGCAGTATTTT.

This clonotype was seen just once. The chain is built from TRBV9 and TRBJ1-2, with D perhaps TRBD1 (5 bases). The CDR3 length is 15 residues. The germline gives CDR1 SGDLS, CDR2 YYNGEE. V was trimmed by 3 bases and J by 2 bases, leaving 14 bases between them. The CDR3 DNA is TGTGCCAGCAGCGCCCGACGGGACGGAAACTATGGCTACACCTTC. Encoded protein: CASSARRDGNYGYTF.

The J gene is TRBJ1-1, the V gene TRBV7-9; 8 nucleotides align to TRBD1. The CDR3 contains 15 residues. V lost 5 bases and J lost 0; bases outside the gene matches: 5. CDR1 and CDR2 from the germline V gene are SEHNR and FQNEAQ (reference sequence). The CDR3 spells CASSLSTGVNTEAFF. The CDR3 DNA reads as TGTGCCAGCAGCCTATCGACAGGGGTGAACACTGAAGCTTTCTTT.

The gene calls are TRBV28 and TRBJ1-5; D gene unclear. The CDR3 spans 13 residues. Trimming removed 3 bases at V and 7 bases at J, with 10 bases between. Looked up from germline, CDR1 is MDHEN and CDR2 is SYDVKM. The CDR3 sequence: CASSFRIGQPQHF. The CDR3 coding sequence is TGTGCCAGCAGTTTCCGGATCGGCCAGCCCCAGCATTTT.

The chain couples TRBV6-2 or TRBV6-3 to TRBJ2-7, with unresolved D. The CDR3 runs 13 residues. V was trimmed by 2 bases and J by 1 base, leaving 6 bases between them. The V gene's germline CDR1 is MNHEY and CDR2 SVGEGT. The CDR3 coding sequence is TGTGCCAGCAGTTACCCGGAGTCCTACGAGCAGTACTTC. Translation gives CASSYPESYEQYF.

This clonotype was observed a single time. The chain combines TRBV29-1 with TRBJ1-2, with D perhaps matching TRBD1 (5 bases). From germline, CDR1 is SQVTM and CDR2 ANQGSEA. V lost 3 bases and J lost 6, with 17 bases in between. The CDR3 covers 14 residues. The CDR3 loop is CSVDTEGGADGYTF. CDR3 in DNA: TGCAGCGTTGACACGGAAGGCGGGGCGGATGGCTACACCTTC.

V and J are TRBV28 and TRBJ1-5; D gene uncertain. Trimming pared 3 bases from V and 2 bases from J, leaving 5 bases between. Per the germline V gene, CDR1 is MDHEN and CDR2 is SYDVKM. The CDR3 totals 13 residues. CDR3 protein: CASSLPGNQPQHF. CDR3 bases: TGTGCCAGCAGTTTGCCGGGCAATCAGCCCCAGCATTTT. Full variable domain (rest looked up from reference TRBV28 and TRBJ1-5): DVKVTQSSRYLVKRTGEKVFLECVQDMDHENMFWYRQDPGLGLRLIYFSYDVKMKEKGDIPEGYSVSREKKERFSLILESASTNQTSMYLCASSLPGNQPQHFGDGTRLSIL.

This chain links TRBV6-6 with TRBJ2-7; D is possibly TRBD1 or TRBD2 (5 bases each). The CDR3 runs to 11 residues. Germline assignment: CDR1 MNHNY and CDR2 SVGAGI (reference sequence). Between the trimmed V and J ends, which lost 5 bases and 9 bases, there was a span of 11 bases. Written as DNA, the CDR3 is TGTGCCAGCAGTCCCGGGGCTGTGCAGTACTTC. Its translation: CASSPGAVQYF.

This clonotype has a single count. The chain joins TRBV5-1 to TRBJ2-1, with 9 bases that match TRBD1. Germline V gene sequence: CDR1 SGHRS, CDR2 YFSETQ. The CDR3 consists of 14 residues. The J segment lost 9 bases and the V segment lost 0 bases, leaving 4 bases of the junction unmatched. The chain's CDR3 is CASSLAGTGPEQFF. The CDR3 nucleotides are TGCGCCAGCAGCTTGGCCGGGACAGGGCCTGAGCAGTTCTTC.

The chain couples TRBV29-1 to TRBJ1-1, with D possibly TRBD1 on 5 matching bases. The CDR3 contains 16 residues. Trimming shortened V by 1 base and J by 5 bases, and 20 bases separated the two germline ends. Germline V CDR1 and CDR2: SQVTM, ANQGSEA. CDR3 protein: CSVEVGRDGGTTEAFF. In DNA form, the CDR3 reads TGCAGCGTTGAAGTTGGCAGGGATGGGGGGACTACTGAAGCTTTCTTT.

This sequence joins TRBV3-1 and TRBJ2-5; possibly TRBD2 for D (5 bases). The germline CDR1 and CDR2 sequences are LGHDT and YNNKEL (reference sequence). This CDR3 contains 16 residues. Trimming pared 0 bases from V and 0 bases from J, leaving 11 bases between. The CDR3 loop reads CASSQEEEGYQETQYF. The CDR3 DNA reads as TGTGCCAGCAGCCAAGAAGAAGAGGGATACCAAGAGACCCAGTACTTC.

This clonotype was observed once. The gene calls are TRBV9 and TRBJ2-7; D might be TRBD2 (6 bases). Trimming took off 0 bases at V and 3 bases at J, with 10 bases between the two ends. This CDR3 is built from 14 residues. CDR1 is SGDLS and CDR2 is YYNGEE in the germline V gene. The CDR3 protein is CASSVGAGNYEQYF. The CDR3 region has the DNA TGTGCCAGCAGCGTAGGGGCGGGGAACTACGAGCAGTACTTC.

The chain joins TRBV11-3 to TRBJ1-2; D possibly corresponds to TRBD1 (6 bases). This CDR3 spans 15 amino acids. Germline assignment: CDR1 SGHNT and CDR2 YENEEA. The ends were cut back, 4 bases at V and 8 bases at J, with 20 bases in the middle. CDR3 nucleotide sequence: TGTGCCAGCAGCTCGCGGGACACCGAGTTAGGGGGCTACACCTTC. This encodes CASSSRDTELGGYTF.

For the CDR3, the DNA is TGTGCCAGCAGTTGGGGACAGGGGGTACGTGGCTACACCTTC. Protein product: CASSWGQGVRGYTF. This chain uses TRBV27 with TRBJ1-2; 11 nucleotides match TRBD1. CDR3 size: 14 residues. CDR1 is MNHEY and CDR2 is SMNVEV in the germline V gene (reference sequence). Trimming removed 4 bases from V and 7 bases from J; junction bases left unmatched: 5.

The chain joins TRBV25-1 to TRBJ1-2; D perhaps matches TRBD1 (5 bases). From germline, CDR1 is MGHDK and CDR2 SYGVNS. CDR3 length: 16 residues. Trimming cost V 1 base and J 0 bases, with 12 bases left between them. CDR3 bases: TGTGCCAGCAGTGAATGGGGCGGGGGATCTAACTATGGCTACACCTTC. Its translation: CASSEWGGGSNYGYTF.

This clonotype showed up just once. The genes are TRBV7-2 and TRBJ2-1; no reliable D call. CDR1 is SGHTA, CDR2 FQGNSA, per germline. Trimming removed 3 bases at V and 9 bases at J, with 9 bases between. This CDR3 has 12 amino acids. The CDR3 sequence is CASSFYSVEQFF. The CDR3 DNA is TGTGCCAGCAGCTTTTATTCGGTTGAGCAGTTCTTC.